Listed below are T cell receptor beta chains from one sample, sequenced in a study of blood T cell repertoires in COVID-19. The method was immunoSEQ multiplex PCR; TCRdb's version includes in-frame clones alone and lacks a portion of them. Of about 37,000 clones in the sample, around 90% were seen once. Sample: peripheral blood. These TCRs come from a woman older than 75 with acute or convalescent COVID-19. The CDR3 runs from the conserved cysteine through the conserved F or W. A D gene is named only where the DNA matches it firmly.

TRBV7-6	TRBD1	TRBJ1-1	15	CASSSRTGPNTEAFF	TGTGCCAGCAGCTCACGGACAGGACCGAACACTGAAGCTTTCTTT
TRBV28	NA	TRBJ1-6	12	CASSSGNSPLHF	TGTGCCAGCAGTTCGGGTAATTCACCCCTCCACTTT
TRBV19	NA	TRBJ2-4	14	CASSRSGGQNIQYF	TGTGCCAGTAGTAGGTCTGGAGGCCAAAACATTCAGTACTTC
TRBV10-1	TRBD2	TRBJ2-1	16	CASSDHGTSSYNEQFF	TGCGCCAGCAGTGACCACGGGACTAGCTCCTACAATGAGCAGTTCTTC
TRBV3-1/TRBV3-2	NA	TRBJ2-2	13	CASSQDLAGELFF	TGTGCCAGCAGCCAAGATCTTGCCGGGGAGCTGTTTTTT
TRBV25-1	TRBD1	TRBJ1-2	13	CASMDRVIGGYTF	TGTGCCAGCATGGACAGGGTAATTGGTGGCTACACCTTC
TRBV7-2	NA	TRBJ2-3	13	CASSSPSTDTQYF	TGTGCCAGCAGCTCTCCTAGCACAGATACGCAGTATTTT
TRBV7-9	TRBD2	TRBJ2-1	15	CASSKSGGSYNEQFF	TGTGCCAGCAGCAAAAGCGGGGGTAGCTACAATGAGCAGTTCTTC
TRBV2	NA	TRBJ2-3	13	CASSPQGTMWGYF	TGTGCCAGCAGTCCTCAAGGGACAATGTGGGGGTATTTT
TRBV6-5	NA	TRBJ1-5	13	CASSYKRNQPQHF	TGTGCCAGCAGTTACAAGAGGAATCAGCCCCAGCATTTT
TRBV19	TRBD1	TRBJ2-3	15	CASSPLGTGPDTQYF	TGTGCCAGTAGTCCCCTCGGGACAGGCCCAGATACGCAGTATTTT
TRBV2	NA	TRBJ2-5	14	CASRQAPRDETQYF	TGTGCCAGCAGGCAAGCCCCCAGGGATGAGACCCAGTACTTC
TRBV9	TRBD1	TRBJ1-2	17	CASSGSRDRRTNYGYTF	TGTGCCAGCAGCGGAAGCCGGGACAGGAGAACTAACTATGGCTACACCTTC
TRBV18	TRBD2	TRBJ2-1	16	CASSPEVRGGWYEQFF	TGTGCCAGCTCACCAGAGGTGCGGGGGGGCTGGTATGAGCAGTTCTTC
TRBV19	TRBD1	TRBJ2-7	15	CASSFTGGKTYEQYF	TGTGCCAGTAGTTTTACAGGGGGCAAGACCTACGAGCAGTACTTC
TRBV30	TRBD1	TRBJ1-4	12	CAWSVRQGRLFF	TGTGCCTGGAGTGTGCGACAGGGAAGGCTGTTTTTT
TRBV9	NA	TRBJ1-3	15	CASSVAGDLGNTIYF	TGTGCCAGCAGCGTAGCAGGGGACCTCGGAAACACCATATATTTT
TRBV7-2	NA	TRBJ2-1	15	CASSFSLSSYNEQFF	TGTGCCAGCAGCTTTTCCCTAAGCTCCTACAATGAGCAGTTCTTC